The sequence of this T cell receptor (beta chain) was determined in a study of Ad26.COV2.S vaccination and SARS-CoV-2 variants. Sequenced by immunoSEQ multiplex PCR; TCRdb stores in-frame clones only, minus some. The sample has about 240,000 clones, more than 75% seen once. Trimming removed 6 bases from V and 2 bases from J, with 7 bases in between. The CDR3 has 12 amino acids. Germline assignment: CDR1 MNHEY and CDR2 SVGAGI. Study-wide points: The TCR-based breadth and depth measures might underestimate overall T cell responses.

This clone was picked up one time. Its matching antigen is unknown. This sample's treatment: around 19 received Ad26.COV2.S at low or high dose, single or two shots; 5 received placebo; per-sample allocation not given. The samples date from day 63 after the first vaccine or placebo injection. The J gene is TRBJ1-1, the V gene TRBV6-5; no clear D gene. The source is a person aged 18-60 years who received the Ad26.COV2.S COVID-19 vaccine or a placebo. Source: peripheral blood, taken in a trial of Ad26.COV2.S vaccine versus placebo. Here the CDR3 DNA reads TGTGCCAGCAGAAGGACCAACACTGAAGCTTTCTTT. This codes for CASRRTNTEAFF.